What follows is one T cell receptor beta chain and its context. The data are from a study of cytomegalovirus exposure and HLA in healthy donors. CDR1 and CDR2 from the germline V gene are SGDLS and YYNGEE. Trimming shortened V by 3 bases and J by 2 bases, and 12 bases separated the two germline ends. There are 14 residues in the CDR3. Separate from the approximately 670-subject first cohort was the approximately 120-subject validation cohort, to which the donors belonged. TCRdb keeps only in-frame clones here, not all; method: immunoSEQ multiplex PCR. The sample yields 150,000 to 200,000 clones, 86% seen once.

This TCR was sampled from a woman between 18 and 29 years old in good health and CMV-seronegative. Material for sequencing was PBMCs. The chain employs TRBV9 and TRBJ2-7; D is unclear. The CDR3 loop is CASSGAGATYEQYF. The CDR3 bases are TGTGCCAGCAGCGGGGCAGGCGCGACCTACGAGCAGTACTTC.